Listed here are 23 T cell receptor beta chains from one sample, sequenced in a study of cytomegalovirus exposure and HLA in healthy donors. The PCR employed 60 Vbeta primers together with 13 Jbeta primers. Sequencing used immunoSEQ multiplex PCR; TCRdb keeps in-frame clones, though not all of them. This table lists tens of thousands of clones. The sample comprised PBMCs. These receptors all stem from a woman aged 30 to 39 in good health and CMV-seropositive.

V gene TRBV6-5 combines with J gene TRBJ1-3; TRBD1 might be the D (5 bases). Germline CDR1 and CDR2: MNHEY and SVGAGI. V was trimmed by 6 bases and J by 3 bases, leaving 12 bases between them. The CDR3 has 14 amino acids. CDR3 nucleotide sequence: TGTGCCAGCAGCTCCCGCGGGGGTGGAAACACCATATATTTT. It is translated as CASSSRGGGNTIYF.

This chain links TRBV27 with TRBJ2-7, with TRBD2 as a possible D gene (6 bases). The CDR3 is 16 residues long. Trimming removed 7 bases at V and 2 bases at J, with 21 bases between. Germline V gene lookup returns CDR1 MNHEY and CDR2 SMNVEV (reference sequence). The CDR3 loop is CASNLRGRGSTYEQYF. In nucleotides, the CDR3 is TGTGCCAGCAACTTGCGGGGACGGGGGAGCACCTACGAGCAGTACTTC.

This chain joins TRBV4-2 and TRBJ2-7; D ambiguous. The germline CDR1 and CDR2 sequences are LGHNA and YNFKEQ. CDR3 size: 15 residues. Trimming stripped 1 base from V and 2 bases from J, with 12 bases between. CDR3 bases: TGTGCCAGCAGCCAAGTCGCCACAAACACCTACGAGCAGTACTTC. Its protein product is CASSQVATNTYEQYF.

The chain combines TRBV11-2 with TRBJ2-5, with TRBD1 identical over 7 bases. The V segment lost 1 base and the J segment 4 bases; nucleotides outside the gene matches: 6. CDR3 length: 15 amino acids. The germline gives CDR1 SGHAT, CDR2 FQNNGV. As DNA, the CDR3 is TGTGCCAGCAGCTTAGGGCAGGGGGTGGGAGAGACCCAGTACTTC. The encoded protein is CASSLGQGVGETQYF. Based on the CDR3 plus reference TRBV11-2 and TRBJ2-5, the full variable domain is EAGVAQSPRYKIIEKRQSVAFWCNPISGHATLYWYQQILGQGPKLLIQFQNNGVVDDSQLPKDRFSAERLKGVDSTLKIQPAKLEDSAVYLCASSLGQGVGETQYFGPGTRLLVL.

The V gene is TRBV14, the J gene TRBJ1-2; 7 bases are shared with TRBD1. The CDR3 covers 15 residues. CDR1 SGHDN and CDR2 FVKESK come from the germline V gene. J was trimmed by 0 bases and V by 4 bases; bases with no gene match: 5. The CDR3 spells CASSRTGVTNYGYTF. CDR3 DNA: TGTGCCAGCAGCCGAACAGGGGTAACTAACTATGGCTACACCTTC.

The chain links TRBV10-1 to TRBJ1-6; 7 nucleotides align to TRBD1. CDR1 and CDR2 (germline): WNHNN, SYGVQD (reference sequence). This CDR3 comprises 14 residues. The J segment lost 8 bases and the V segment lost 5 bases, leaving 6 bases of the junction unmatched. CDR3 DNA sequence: TGCGCCAGCAGTTACAGGGGCTGGGATTCACCCCTCCACTTT. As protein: CASSYRGWDSPLHF.

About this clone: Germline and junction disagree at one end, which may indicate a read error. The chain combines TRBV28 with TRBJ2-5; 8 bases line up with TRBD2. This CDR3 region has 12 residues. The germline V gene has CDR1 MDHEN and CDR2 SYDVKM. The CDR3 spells CASRGGLEAQYF. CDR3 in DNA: TGTGCCAGCCGGGGGGGTCTAGAGGCCCAGTACTTC.

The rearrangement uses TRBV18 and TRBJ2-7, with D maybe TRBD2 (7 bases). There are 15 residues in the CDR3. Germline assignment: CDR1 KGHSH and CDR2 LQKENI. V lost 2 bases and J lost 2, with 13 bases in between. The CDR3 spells CASSPGRGRAYEQYF. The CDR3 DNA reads TGTGCCAGCTCACCAGGGCGGGGGCGAGCCTACGAGCAGTACTTC.

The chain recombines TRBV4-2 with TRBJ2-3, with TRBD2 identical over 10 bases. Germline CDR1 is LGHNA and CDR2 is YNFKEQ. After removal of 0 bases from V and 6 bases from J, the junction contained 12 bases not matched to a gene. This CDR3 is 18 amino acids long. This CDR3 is CASSQETPTSGARDTQYF. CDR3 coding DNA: TGTGCCAGCAGCCAAGAGACCCCCACTAGCGGGGCCCGGGATACGCAGTATTTT.

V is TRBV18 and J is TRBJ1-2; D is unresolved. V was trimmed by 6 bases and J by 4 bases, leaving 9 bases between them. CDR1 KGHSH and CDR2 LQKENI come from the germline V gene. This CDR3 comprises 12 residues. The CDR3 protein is CASSSPSYGYTF. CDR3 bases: TGTGCCAGCTCTTCCCCCAGCTATGGCTACACCTTC.

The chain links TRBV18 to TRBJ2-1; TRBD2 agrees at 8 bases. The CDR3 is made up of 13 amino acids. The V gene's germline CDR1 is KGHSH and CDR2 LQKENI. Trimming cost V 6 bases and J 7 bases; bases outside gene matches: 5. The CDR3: CASSSGLGNEQFF. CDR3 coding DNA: TGTGCCAGCTCTTCGGGACTAGGGAATGAGCAGTTCTTC.

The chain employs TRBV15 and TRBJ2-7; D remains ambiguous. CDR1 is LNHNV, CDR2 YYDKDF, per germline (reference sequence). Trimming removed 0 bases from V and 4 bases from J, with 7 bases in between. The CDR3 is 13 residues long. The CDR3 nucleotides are TGTGCCACCAGCAGAGAAATCAGGTACGAGCAGTACTTC. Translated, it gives CATSREIRYEQYF. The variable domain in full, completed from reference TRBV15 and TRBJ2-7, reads DAMVIQNPRYQVTQFGKPVTLSCSQTLNHNVMYWYQQKSSQAPKLLFHYYDKDFNNEADTPDNFQSRRPNTSFCFLDIRSPGLGDTAMYLCATSREIRYEQYFGPGTRLTVT.

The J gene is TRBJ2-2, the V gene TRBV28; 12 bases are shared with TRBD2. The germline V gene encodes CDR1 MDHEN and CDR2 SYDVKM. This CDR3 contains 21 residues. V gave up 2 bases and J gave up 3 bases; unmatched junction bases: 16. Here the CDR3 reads CASSLRSYLAGGPRDTGELFF. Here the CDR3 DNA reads TGTGCCAGCAGTTTACGATCATACCTAGCGGGGGGGCCGAGGGACACCGGGGAGCTGTTTTTT.

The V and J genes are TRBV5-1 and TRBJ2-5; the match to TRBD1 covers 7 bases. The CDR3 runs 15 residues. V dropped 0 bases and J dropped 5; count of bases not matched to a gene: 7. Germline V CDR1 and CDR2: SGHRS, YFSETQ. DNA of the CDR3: TGCGCCAGCAGCTTGGAGGGGGCGCGTCGGGAGACCCAGTACTTC. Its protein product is CASSLEGARRETQYF.

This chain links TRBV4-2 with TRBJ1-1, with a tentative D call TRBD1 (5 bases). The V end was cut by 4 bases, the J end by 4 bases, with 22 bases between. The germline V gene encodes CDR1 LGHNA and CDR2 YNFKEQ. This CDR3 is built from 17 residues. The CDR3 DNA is TGTGCCAGCAGCCTGTGGGTACAGGTAAGGAGGGGCACTGAAGCTTTCTTT. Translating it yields CASSLWVQVRRGTEAFF.

CDR3 nucleotides: TGCGCCAGCAGCCCGGTAGGGACTAGCCGGGCCTACGAGCAGTACTTC. Amino acids: CASSPVGTSRAYEQYF. This chain uses TRBV5-1 with TRBJ2-7; 9 nucleotides align to TRBD2. CDR3 length: 16 residues. Germline loops: CDR1 SGHRS, CDR2 YFSETQ. J was trimmed by 2 bases and V by 4 bases; bases with no gene match: 10.

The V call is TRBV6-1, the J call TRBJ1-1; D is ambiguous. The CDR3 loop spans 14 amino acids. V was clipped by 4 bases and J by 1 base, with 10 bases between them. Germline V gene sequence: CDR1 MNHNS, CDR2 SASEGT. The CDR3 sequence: CASSVREWNTEAFF. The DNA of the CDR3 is TGTGCCAGCAGTGTACGGGAATGGAACACTGAAGCTTTCTTT.

The DNA of the CDR3 is TGTGCCAGCAGCCGTCATATAGCGGACAGGGCTACCTACGAGCAGTACTTC. As protein: CASSRHIADRATYEQYF. V is TRBV5-5 and J is TRBJ2-7; 8 positions agree with TRBD1. Germline V gene lookup returns CDR1 SGHKS and CDR2 YYEKEE (reference sequence). V was clipped by 4 bases and J by 2 bases; unmatched bases: 14. The CDR3 covers 17 residues.

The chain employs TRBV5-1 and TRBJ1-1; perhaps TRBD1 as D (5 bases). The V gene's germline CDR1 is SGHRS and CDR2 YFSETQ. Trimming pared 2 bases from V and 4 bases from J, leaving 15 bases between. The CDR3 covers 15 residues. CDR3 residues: CASSLGAALGTEAFF. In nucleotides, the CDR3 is TGCGCCAGCAGCTTAGGGGCAGCCCTCGGCACTGAAGCTTTCTTT.

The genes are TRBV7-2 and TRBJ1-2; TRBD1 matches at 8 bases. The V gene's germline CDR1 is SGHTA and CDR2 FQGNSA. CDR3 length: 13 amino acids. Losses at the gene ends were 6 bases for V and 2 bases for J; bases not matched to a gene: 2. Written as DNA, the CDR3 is TGTGCCAGCAGACAGGGGGTAAACTATGGCTACACCTTC. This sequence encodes CASRQGVNYGYTF.

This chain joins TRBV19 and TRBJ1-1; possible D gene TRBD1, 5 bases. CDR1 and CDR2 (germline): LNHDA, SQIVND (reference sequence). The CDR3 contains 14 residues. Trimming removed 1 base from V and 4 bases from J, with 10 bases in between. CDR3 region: CASSIVSGGTEAFF. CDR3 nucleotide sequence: TGTGCCAGTAGTATAGTTTCGGGGGGCACTGAAGCTTTCTTT.

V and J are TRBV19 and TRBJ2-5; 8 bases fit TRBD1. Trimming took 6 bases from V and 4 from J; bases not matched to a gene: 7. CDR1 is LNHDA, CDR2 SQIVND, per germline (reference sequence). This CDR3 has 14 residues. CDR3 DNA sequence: TGTGCCAGTAGCGACAGGGGAGATGGAGAGACCCAGTACTTC. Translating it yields CASSDRGDGETQYF.

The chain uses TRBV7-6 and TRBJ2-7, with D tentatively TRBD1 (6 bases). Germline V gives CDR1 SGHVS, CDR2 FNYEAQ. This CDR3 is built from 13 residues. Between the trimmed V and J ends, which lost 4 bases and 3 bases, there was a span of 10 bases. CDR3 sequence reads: CASSSRGFYEQYF. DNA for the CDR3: TGTGCCAGCAGCTCCAGGGGCTTCTACGAGCAGTACTTC.